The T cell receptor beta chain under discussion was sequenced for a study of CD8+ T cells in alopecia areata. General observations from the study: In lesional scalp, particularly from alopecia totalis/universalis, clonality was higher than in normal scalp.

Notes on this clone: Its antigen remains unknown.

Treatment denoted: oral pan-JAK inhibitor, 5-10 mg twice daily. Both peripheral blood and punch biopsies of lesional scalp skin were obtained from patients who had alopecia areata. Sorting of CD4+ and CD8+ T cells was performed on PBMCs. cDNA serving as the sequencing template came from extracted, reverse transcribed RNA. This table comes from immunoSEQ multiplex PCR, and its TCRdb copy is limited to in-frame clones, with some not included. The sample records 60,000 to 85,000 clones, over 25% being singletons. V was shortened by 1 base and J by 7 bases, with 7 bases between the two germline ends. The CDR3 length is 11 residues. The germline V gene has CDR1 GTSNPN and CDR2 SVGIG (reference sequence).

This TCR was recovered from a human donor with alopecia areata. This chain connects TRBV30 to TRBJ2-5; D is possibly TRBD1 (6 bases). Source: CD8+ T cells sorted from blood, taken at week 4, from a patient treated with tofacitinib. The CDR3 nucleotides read TGTGCCTGGAGTGGAGGGGGGACCCAGTACTTC. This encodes CAWSGGGTQYF.